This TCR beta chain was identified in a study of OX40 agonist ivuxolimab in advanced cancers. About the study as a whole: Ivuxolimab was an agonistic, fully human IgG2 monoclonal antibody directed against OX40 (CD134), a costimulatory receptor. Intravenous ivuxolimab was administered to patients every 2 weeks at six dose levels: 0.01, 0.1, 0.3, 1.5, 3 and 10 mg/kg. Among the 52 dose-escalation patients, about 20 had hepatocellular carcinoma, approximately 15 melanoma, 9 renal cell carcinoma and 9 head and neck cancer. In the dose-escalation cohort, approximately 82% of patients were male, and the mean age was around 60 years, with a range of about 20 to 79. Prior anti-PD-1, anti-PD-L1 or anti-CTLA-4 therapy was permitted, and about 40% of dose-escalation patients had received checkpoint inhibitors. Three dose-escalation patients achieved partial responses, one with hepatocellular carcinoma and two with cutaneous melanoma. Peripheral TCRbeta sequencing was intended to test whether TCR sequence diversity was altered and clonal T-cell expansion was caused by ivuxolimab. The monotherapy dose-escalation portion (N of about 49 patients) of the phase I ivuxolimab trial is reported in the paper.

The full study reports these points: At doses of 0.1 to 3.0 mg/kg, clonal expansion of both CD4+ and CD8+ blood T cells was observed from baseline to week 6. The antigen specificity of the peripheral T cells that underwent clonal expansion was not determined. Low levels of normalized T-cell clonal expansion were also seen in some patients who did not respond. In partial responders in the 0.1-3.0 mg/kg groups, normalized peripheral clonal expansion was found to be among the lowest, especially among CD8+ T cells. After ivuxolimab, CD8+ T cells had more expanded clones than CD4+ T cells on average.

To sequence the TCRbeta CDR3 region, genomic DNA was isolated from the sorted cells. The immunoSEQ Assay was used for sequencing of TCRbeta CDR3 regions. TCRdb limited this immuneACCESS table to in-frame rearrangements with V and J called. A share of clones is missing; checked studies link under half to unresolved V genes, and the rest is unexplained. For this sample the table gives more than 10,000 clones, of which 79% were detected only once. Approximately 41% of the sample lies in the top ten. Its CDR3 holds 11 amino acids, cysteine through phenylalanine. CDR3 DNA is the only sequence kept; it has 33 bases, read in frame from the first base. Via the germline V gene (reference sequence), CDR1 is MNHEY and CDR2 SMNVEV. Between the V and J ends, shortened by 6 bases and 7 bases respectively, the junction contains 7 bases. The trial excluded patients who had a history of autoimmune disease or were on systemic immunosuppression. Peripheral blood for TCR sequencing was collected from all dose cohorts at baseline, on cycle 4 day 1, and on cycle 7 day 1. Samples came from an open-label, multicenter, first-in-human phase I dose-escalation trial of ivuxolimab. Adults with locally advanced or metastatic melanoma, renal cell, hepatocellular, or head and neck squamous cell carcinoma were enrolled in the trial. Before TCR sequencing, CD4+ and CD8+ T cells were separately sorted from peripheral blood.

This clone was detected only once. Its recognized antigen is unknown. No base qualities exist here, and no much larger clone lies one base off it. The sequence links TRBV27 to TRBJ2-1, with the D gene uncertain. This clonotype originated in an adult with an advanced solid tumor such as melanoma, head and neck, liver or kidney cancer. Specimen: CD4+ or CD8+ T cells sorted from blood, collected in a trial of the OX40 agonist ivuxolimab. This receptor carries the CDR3 CASSHGNEQFF. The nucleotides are TGTGCCAGCAGCCACGGGAATGAGCAGTTCTTC.